The TCR beta chain described here comes from a study of technical replicates of blood from several donors. The germline gives CDR1 SGHRS, CDR2 YFSETQ. The CDR3 runs 15 residues. V was clipped by 1 base and J by 4 bases; unmatched bases: 4. Using immunoSEQ multiplex PCR, the repertoire was profiled, and TCRdb retains in-frame clones only, with some absent. The sample yields about 83,000 clones, 92% seen once. The specimen sequenced was T cells isolated from PBMCs. This receptor was obtained from a human donor in good health. The genes are TRBV5-1 and TRBJ2-5; 10 nucleotides agree with TRBD2. The CDR3 bases are TGCGCCAGCAGCTTGCTTAGCGGGAGGCGAGAGACCCAGTACTTC. Its protein product is CASSLLSGRRETQYF.